This T cell receptor (beta chain) was sequenced during a study of CD8 T cells in ankylosing spondylitis. In TCRdb, the 5' RACE reads were re-called with MiXCR into one record per CDR3 protein. Of roughly 700,000 distinct CDR3 sequences listed, under 20% are singletons. Broader study findings: Made up of about eight highly homologous variants, a TCR beta motif appeared characteristic of ankylosing spondylitis blood.

This clonotype has only a few counts. Its specificity is not known. The ends lost 3 bases at V and 5 bases at J; junction bases unmatched: 7. There are 14 residues in the CDR3. The chain couples TRBV12-3 or TRBV12-4 to TRBJ2-7; 7 nucleotides align to TRBD1. The receptor comes from a male donor with ankylosing spondylitis. What was sequenced was blood, either unsorted or a sorted T cell fraction (not recorded which). The CDR3 DNA follows: TGTGCCAGCAGTTTCGAGAGCAGGGGGAACGAGCAGTACTTC. Amino acids: CASSFESRGNEQYF.